These 15 T cell receptor beta chains were sequenced from one sample in a study of cytomegalovirus exposure and HLA in healthy donors. The PCR was carried out with 60 Vbeta primers and 13 Jbeta primers. Method: immunoSEQ multiplex PCR; TCRdb's copy keeps in-frame clones and lacks some. The top ten clones hold about 4.7% of a sample with 150,000 to 200,000 clones, more than 65% of them seen once. Source material: PBMCs. These receptor sequences come from a man aged 18-30 years in good health and CMV-seropositive.

The J gene is TRBJ2-1, the V gene TRBV5-1; tentatively, D is TRBD2 (6 bases). The CDR3 extends over 15 amino acids. V dropped 1 base and J dropped 4 bases, with 12 bases sitting between them. Germline assignment: CDR1 SGHRS and CDR2 YFSETQ. The CDR3 nucleotides read TGCGCCAGCAGCTTGCGGCGGGAAGGATACAATGAGCAGTTCTTC. As protein: CASSLRREGYNEQFF.

This clone was seen a few times. The chain employs TRBV5-6 and TRBJ2-4, with TRBD2 matching 7 bases. The CDR3 runs to 18 residues. V lost 2 bases, J lost 2 bases, and 13 bases stayed unmatched. From germline, CDR1 is SGHDT and CDR2 YYEEEE. The CDR3 coding sequence is TGTGCCAGCAGCTTTCTCCTAGCGGAAGGAGTTTCCAAAAACATTCAGTACTTC. Its protein is CASSFLLAEGVSKNIQYF.

The DNA for the CDR3 is TGTGCCAGCAGACTACTACAGGGATACTATGGCTACACCTTC. Its protein product is CASRLLQGYYGYTF. The chain joins TRBV28 to TRBJ1-2; the D gene is possibly TRBD1 (6 bases). Trimming removed 6 bases at V and 3 bases at J, with 14 bases between. The CDR3 length is 14 residues. The germline gives CDR1 MDHEN, CDR2 SYDVKM.

The chain has TRBV30 and TRBJ1-2; TRBD1 might be the D (6 bases). Per the germline V gene, CDR1 is GTSNPN and CDR2 is SVGIG (reference sequence). The CDR3 contains 13 residues. Trimming cost V 5 bases and J 8 bases, with 18 bases left between them. The CDR3 DNA reads TGTGCCTGGGTGGGGTGGGCAGGGGACGGCTACACCTTC. This gives the protein CAWVGWAGDGYTF.

Comment on this clone: Other DNA sequences in this specimen translate into the identical CDR3. The rearrangement links TRBV4-2 to TRBJ2-2; D is unresolved. CDR1 LGHNA and CDR2 YNFKEQ come from the germline V gene. The germline V and J ends were trimmed by 0 bases and 5 bases, with 4 bases remaining between them. The CDR3 length is 13 residues. The CDR3: CASSQDRTGELFF. Written as DNA, the CDR3 is TGTGCCAGCAGCCAAGACAGAACCGGGGAGCTGTTTTTT.

This sequence joins TRBV1 and TRBJ1-6; TRBD1 is taken as the D call from the table, unchecked against the DNA. TRBV1 is flagged as a pseudogene. CDR3 length: 17 amino acids. CDR3 amino acids: CTSSPHNRWTANSPLHF. As DNA, the CDR3 is TGCACCAGCAGCCCCCACAACCGTTGGACAGCTAATTCACCCCTCCACTTT.

In the case of this clone: Germline and junction disagree at one end, which may indicate a read error. The chain is built from TRBV6-1 and TRBJ1-3; TRBD1 matches at 9 bases. CDR1 is MNHNS, CDR2 SASEGT, per germline. The CDR3 is made up of 14 amino acids. The CDR3, as DNA: TGTGCCAGCAGAGCACAGGGGGCTGGGAACACCATATATTTT. Its translation: CASRAQGAGNTIYF.

The rearrangement joins TRBV19 to TRBJ2-3; 11 bases match TRBD2. Losses at the gene ends were 6 bases for V and 5 bases for J; bases not matched to a gene: 10. This CDR3 is 16 amino acids long. Germline V gives CDR1 LNHDA, CDR2 SQIVND (reference sequence). CDR3 coding DNA: TGTGCCAGTAGAAATATAGCGGGGGGGCGGGGAGATACGCAGTATTTT. Amino acid sequence: CASRNIAGGRGDTQYF.

The V and J genes are TRBV18 and TRBJ1-2; weak D call: TRBD1 (5 bases). The germline CDR1 and CDR2 sequences are KGHSH and LQKENI. CDR3 length: 16 amino acids. Trimming took 2 bases from V and 4 from J, leaving 17 bases between them. DNA for the CDR3: TGTGCCAGCTCACCAGGCGTTGGGGGGGAAACCTATGGCTACACCTTC. Translated, it gives CASSPGVGGETYGYTF. Full variable domain (remainder filled in from reference TRBV18 and TRBJ1-2): NAGVMQNPRHLVRRRGQEARLRCSPMKGHSHVYWYRQLPEEGLKFMVYLQKENIIDESGMPKERFSAEFPKEGPSILRIQQVVRGDSAAYFCASSPGVGGETYGYTFGSGTRLTVV.

The genes are TRBV10-3 and TRBJ2-3, with 7 bases identical to TRBD2. CDR1 is ENHRY and CDR2 is SYGVKD in the germline V gene. V was pared by 1 base and J by 4 bases, with 11 bases of the junction left unmatched. The CDR3 is 17 residues long. CDR3 in DNA: TGTGCCATCAGTGAGTTTAGCGGGCCCAACGGCGCAGATACGCAGTATTTT. It specifies CAISEFSGPNGADTQYF.

V is TRBV5-4 and J is TRBJ2-2; TRBD2 matches 15 bases. The CDR3 consists of 17 residues. The ends lost 4 bases at V and 7 bases at J; junction bases unmatched: 8. Per germline, CDR1 SGHNT and CDR2 YYREEE (reference sequence). In DNA form, the CDR3 reads TGTGCCAGCAGCCCCGGACTAGCGGGAGGGCCGGGCGGGGAGCTGTTTTTT. This translates into CASSPGLAGGPGGELFF.

The chain joins TRBV29-1 to TRBJ2-3; 11 bases align to TRBD2. Trimming took 4 bases from V and 4 from J; bases not matched to a gene: 7. CDR1 and CDR2 from the germline V gene are SQVTM and ANQGSEA. The length of the CDR3 is 15 residues. The CDR3 nucleotides read TGCAGCGTTGCCCAAACTAGCGGGAGAGCAGATACGCAGTATTTT. It yields the protein CSVAQTSGRADTQYF.

The chain links TRBV5-4 to TRBJ2-7; D is undetermined. Germline V gene lookup returns CDR1 SGHNT and CDR2 YYREEE (reference sequence). This CDR3 is 13 amino acids long. The V end lost 0 bases, the J end lost 7 bases, and 11 bases lay between the germline ends. The DNA of the CDR3 is TGTGCCAGCAGCTTGGCGCCCGAGAGGGAGCAGTACGTC. This encodes CASSLAPEREQYV.

The chain uses TRBV9 and TRBJ2-5; 7 positions agree with TRBD2. V shed 3 bases, J shed 4 bases, and the junction held 6 bases outside the gene matches. CDR1 is SGDLS and CDR2 is YYNGEE in the germline V gene. The length of the CDR3 is 14 residues. Here the CDR3 DNA reads TGTGCCAGCAGCGGTACTAGCGAGGTAGAGACCCAGTACTTC. Protein: CASSGTSEVETQYF.

This clone came up many times. V usage is TRBV5-5 and J usage is TRBJ2-7, with 10 bases fitting TRBD1. V gave up 6 bases and J gave up 4 bases; unmatched junction bases: 7. CDR3 length equals 14 residues. CDR1 and CDR2 from the germline V gene are SGHKS and YYEKEE (reference sequence). The CDR3 sequence is CASTLTGGSYEQYV. CDR3 sequence (DNA): TGTGCCAGCACCCTGACAGGGGGCTCGTACGAGCAGTACGTC.